This T cell receptor beta chain was obtained from a study of CD8+CD57+ T cells in acquired aplastic anemia. It was genomic DNA that served as the template for profiling TCR beta VDJ and CDR3. MiXCR was run by TCRdb on the reads, yielding one entry per CDR3 protein. The data show fewer than 250,000 distinct CDR3 sequences, approximately 45% seen once. Trimming cost V 4 bases and J 3 bases, with 13 bases left between them. This CDR3 spans 13 amino acids. Germline assignment: CDR1 DFQATT and CDR2 SNEGSKA (reference sequence). Patients selected for sequencing had displayed CD8+CD57+ cell expansion by flow cytometry.

This receptor was identified in a human donor with aplastic anemia. The J gene is TRBJ2-7, the V gene TRBV20-1; D gene uncertain. Sequencing was done on a sample of sorted CD4+, CD8+, or CD8+CD57+ T cells (not recorded which) from PBMCs. Here the CDR3 reads CSATGTALYEQYF. CDR3 in DNA: TGCAGTGCTACCGGAACCGCCCTCTACGAGCAGTACTTC.